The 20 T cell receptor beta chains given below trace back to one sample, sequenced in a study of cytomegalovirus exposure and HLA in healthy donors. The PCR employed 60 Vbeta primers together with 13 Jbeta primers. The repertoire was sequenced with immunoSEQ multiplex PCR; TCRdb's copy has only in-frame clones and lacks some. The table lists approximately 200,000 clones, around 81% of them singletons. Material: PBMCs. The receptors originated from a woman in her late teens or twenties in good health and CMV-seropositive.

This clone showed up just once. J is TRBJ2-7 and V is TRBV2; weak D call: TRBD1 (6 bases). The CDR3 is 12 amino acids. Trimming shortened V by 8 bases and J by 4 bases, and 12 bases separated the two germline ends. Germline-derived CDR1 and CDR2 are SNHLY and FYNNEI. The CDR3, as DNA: TGTGCCAGCGGCAGGGGATTATACGAGCAGTACTTC. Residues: CASGRGLYEQYF.

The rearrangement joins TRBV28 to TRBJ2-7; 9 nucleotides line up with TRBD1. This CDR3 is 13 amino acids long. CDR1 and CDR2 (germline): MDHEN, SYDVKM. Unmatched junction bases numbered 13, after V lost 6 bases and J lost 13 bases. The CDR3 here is CASRESGTGNSYV. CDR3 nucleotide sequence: TGTGCCAGCAGGGAATCCGGGACAGGGAATTCTTACGTC.

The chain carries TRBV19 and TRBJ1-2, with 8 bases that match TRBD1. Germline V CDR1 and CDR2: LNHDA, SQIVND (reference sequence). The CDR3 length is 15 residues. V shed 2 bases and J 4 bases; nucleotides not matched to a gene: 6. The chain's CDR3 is CASSIRGQGGYGYTF. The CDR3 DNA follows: TGTGCCAGTAGTATAAGAGGACAGGGCGGCTATGGCTACACCTTC.

As DNA, the CDR3 is TGCAGCGTGAGGCCGCGGGCAGTAGACAACTATGGCTACACCTTC. Encoded protein: CSVRPRAVDNYGYTF. The chain joins TRBV29-1 to TRBJ1-2; no reliable D call. This CDR3 comprises 15 residues. V lost 6 bases and J lost 2, with 19 bases in between. Germline CDR1 and CDR2: SQVTM and ANQGSEA.

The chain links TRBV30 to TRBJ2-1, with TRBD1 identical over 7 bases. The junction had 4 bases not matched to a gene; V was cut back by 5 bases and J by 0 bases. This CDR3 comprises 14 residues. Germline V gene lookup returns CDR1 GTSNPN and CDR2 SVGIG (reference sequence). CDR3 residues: CAWDRVGSYNEQFF. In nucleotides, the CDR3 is TGTGCCTGGGACAGGGTCGGCTCCTACAATGAGCAGTTCTTC.

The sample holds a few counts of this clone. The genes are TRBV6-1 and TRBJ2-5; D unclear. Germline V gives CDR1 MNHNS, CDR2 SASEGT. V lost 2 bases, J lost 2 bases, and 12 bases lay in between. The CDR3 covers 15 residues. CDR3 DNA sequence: TGTGCCAGCAGTGAATCTCGTGGGCCGCAAGAGACCCAGTACTTC. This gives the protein CASSESRGPQETQYF.

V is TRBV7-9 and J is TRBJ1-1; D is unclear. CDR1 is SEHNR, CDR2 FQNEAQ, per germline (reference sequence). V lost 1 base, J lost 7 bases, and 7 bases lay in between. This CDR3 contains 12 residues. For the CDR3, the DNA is TGTGCCAGCAGCTTAGTCTCCGGTGAAGCTTTCTTT. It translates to CASSLVSGEAFF.

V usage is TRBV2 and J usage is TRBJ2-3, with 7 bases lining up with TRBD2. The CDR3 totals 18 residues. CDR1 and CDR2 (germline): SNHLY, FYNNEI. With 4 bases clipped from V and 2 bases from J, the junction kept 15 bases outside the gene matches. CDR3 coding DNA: TGTGCCAGCAGTGGCCCTAGCGGCGCGCAAATTTCCACAGATACGCAGTATTTT. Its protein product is CASSGPSGAQISTDTQYF.

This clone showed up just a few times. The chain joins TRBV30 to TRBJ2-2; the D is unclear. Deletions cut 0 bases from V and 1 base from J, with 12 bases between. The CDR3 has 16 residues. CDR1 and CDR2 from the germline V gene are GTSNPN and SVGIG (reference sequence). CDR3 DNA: TGTGCCTGGAGTGTGGTGGTATTAGAGAACACCGGGGAGCTGTTTTTT. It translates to CAWSVVVLENTGELFF.

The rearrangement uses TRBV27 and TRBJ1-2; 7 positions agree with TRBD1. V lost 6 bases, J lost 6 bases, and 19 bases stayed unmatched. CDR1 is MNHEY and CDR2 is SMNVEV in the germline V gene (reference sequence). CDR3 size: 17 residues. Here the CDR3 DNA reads TGTGCCAGCAGCCAGAGCGCCGTTGGAGGGGGCGGTAATGGCTACACCTTC. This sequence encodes CASSQSAVGGGGNGYTF.

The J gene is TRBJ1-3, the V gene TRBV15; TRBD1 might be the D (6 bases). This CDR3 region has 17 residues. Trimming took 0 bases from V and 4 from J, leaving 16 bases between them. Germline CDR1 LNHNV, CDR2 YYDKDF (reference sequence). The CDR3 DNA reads TGTGCCACCAGCAGAGATCGGGGGGGCGGGAAAGGAAACACCATATATTTT. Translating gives CATSRDRGGGKGNTIYF.

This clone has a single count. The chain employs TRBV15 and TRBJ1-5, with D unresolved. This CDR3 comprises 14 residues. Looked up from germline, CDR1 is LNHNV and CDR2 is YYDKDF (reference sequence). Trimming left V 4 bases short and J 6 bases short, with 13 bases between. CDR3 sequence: CATSTPWEGQPQHF. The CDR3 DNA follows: TGTGCCACCAGCACTCCCTGGGAGGGTCAGCCCCAGCATTTT.

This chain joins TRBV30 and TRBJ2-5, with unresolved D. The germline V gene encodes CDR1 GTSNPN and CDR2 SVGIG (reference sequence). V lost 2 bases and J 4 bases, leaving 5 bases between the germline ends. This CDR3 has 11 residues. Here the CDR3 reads CAWSSGETQYF. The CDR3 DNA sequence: TGTGCCTGGAGTTCCGGAGAGACCCAGTACTTC.

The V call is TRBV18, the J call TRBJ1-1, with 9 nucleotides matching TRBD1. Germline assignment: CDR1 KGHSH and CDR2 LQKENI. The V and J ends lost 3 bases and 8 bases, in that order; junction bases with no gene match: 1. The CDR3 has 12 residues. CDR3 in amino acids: CASSPGTGEAFF. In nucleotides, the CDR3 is TGTGCCAGCTCACCGGGGACAGGGGAAGCTTTCTTT.

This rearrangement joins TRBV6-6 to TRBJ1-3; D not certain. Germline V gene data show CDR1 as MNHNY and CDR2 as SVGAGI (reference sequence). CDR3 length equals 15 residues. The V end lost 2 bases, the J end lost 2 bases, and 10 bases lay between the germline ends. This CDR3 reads CASSYGSGAGNTIYF. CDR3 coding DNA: TGTGCCAGCAGTTACGGGTCAGGCGCTGGAAACACCATATATTTT.

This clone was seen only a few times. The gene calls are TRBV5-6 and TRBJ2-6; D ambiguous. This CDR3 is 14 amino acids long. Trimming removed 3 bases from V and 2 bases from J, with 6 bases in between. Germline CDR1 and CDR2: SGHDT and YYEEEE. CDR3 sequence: CASSSLTGANVLTF. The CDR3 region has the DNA TGTGCCAGCAGCTCGCTAACTGGGGCCAACGTCCTGACTTTC.

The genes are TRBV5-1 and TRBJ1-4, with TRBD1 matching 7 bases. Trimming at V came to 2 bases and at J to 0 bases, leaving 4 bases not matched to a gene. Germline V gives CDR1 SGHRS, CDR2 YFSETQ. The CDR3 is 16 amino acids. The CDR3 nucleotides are TGCGCCAGCAGCTTCCAGGGGGATGCAACTAATGAAAAACTGTTTTTT. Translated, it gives CASSFQGDATNEKLFF.

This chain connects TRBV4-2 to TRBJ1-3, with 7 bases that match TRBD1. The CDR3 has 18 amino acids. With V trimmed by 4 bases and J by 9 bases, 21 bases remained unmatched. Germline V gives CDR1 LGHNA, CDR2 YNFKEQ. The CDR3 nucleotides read TGTGCCAGCAGCCTGATGACGAGCTCCGGGACAGCCTTTGCCACCATATATTTT. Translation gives CASSLMTSSGTAFATIYF.

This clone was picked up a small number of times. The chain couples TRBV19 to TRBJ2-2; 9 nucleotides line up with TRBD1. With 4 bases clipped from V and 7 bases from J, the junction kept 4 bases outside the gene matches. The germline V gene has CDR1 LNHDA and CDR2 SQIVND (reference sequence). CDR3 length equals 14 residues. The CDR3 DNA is TGTGCCAGTAGTAGGGGACAGGGTGACGGGGAGCTGTTTTTT. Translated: CASSRGQGDGELFF. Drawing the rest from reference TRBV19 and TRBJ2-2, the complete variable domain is DGGITQSPKYLFRKEGQNVTLSCEQNLNHDAMYWYRQDPGQGLRLIYYSQIVNDFQKGDIAEGYSVSREKKESFPLTVTSAQKNPTAFYLCASSRGQGDGELFFGEGSRLTVL.

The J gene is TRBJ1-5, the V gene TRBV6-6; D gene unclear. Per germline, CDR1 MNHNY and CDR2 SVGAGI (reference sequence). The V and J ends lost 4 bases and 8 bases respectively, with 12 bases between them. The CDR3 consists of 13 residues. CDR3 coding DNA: TGTGCCAGCAGTTTCTCAGGACTGGAGCCCCAGCATTTT. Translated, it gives CASSFSGLEPQHF.